This T cell receptor beta chain was found in a study of blood T cell repertoires in COVID-19 (dated by TCRdb to about 2020). Background on the whole study: Collaborator samples came from the United States, Italy and Spain and covered acute and convalescent phases of COVID-19. The material from the prospective study consisted of cDNA or gDNA derived from T cells, B-cell-depleted T cells, or PBMCs. The dataset comprised deeply sampled blood TCRbeta repertoires from subjects exposed to, actively infected with, or recovered from COVID-19. The repertoires were released in a freely available public database meant as a resource for research on the immune response to SARS-CoV-2. The samples were drawn from two sources: the first 160 participants of the ongoing ImmuneRACE study, and 1,000 to 1,500 subjects contributed by 6 global collaborators. Nearly every sample came with metadata listing a de-identified subject ID, COVID-19 status, age in years and sex. HLA class I and class II types, where available, came from metadata supplied by the sample provider rather than from assay-based typing.

The CDR3 measures 14 amino acids from cysteine to phenylalanine. Only the CDR3 DNA is retained, 42 bases long and in frame from the first base. Based on the germline V gene, the CDR1 and CDR2 sequences are MNHEY and SVGEGT. V gives up 2 bases and J gives up 7 bases, and the segment between their germline ends measures 12 bases. Whole blood was collected in K2EDTA tubes by collaborating institutions according to the institutions' own protocols. For TCRbeta analysis, collaborators shipped samples in one of three forms: frozen whole blood, isolated PBMCs, or DNA extracted from either of those sample types. Comments on this clone: The antigen it recognizes is unknown. No base quality values were provided; no much bigger clone lies one nucleotide off.

TCRbeta CDR3 regions were amplified from genomic DNA using the immunoSEQ Assay, a bias-controlled multiplex PCR. The study's processing was this. Within the assay, amplification of reference gene primers was used to estimate how many nucleated cells each sample contained. To quantify the absolute abundance of each unique TCRbeta CDR3 rearrangement, sequence reads were collapsed and filtered. For each sample, productive Simpson clonality was calculated as the square root of Simpson's diversity index across productive rearrangements. TCRdb stores this immuneACCESS table with in-frame sequences only. Part of the clones is absent; in the studies checked, under half of the shortfall reflects unresolved V genes, and no reason is known for the rest. That table gives V, J and clone size, and the DNA gave D and trimming. Recorded for this sample are 150,000 to 200,000 clones; about four fifths of them occurred a single time. The ten top clones hold approximately 11% of the sample.

General study outcomes and caveats: Clinical and demographic metadata were provided uncurated, with the amount varying by source and participant.

Sample: peripheral blood. The chain couples TRBV6-2 or TRBV6-3 to TRBJ2-1, with TRBD2 tentatively as D gene (6 bases match). This TCR derives from a man between 60 and 75 years old with active or convalescent COVID-19. The nucleotide sequence is given as TGTGCCAGCAGTTACGGCGGAGGGGAGAATGAGCAGTTCTTC. It translates to CASSYGGGENEQFF.